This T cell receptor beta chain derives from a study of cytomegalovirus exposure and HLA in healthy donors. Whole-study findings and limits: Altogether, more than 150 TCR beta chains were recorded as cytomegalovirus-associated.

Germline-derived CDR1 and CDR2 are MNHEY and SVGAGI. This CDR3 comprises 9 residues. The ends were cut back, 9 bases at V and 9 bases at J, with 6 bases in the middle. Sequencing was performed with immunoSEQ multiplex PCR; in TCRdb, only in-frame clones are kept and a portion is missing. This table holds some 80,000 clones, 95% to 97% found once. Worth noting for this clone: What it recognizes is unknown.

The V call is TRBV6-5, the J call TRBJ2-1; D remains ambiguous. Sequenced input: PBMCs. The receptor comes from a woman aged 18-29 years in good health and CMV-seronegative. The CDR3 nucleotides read TGTGCCAGTTCGGTTGAGCAGTTCTTC. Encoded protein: CASSVEQFF.